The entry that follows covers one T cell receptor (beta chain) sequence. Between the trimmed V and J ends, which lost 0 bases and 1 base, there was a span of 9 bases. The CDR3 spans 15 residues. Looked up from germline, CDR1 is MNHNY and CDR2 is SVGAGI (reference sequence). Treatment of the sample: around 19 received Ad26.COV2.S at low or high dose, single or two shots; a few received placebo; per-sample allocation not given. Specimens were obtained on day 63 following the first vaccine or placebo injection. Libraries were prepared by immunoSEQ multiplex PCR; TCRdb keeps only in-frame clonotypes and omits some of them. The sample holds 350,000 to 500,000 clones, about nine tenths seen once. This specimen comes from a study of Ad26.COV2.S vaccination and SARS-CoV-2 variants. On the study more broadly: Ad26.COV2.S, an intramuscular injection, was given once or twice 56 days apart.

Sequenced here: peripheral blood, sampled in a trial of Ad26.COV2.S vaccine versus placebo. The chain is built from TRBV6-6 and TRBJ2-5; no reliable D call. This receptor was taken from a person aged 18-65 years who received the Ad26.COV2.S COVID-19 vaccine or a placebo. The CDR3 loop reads CASSYSSGFQETQYF. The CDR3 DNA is TGTGCCAGCAGTTACTCTTCCGGTTTCCAAGAGACCCAGTACTTC.